Following are 21 T cell receptor beta chains from one sample sequenced in a study of response to subunit inactivated influenza vaccine. TCRdb redid the calling of the RT-PCR reads with MiXCR, one entry per CDR3 protein. The sample lists hundreds of thousands of distinct CDR3 sequences, 15% to 19% occurring once. This sample comprised PBMCs from blood, obtained roughly 12 days after vaccination. The receptors derive from a man aged 45-60 years who received an inactivated influenza vaccine.

This clonotype was observed a few times. The chain uses TRBV11-2 and TRBJ2-5, with TRBD1 matching 8 bases. V lost 1 base and J lost 6; bases outside the gene matches: 7. The V gene's germline CDR1 is SGHAT and CDR2 FQNNGV. The CDR3 consists of 15 residues. The DNA for the CDR3 is TGTGCCAGCAGCTTAGTGACGGACAGGGCCCAGACCCAGTACTTC. Its protein is CASSLVTDRAQTQYF.

This clonotype was counted between two and nine times. V and J are TRBV7-2 and TRBJ2-7; 9 nucleotides agree with TRBD1. This CDR3 comprises 15 residues. The V and J ends lost 4 bases and 0 bases, in that order; junction bases with no gene match: 4. CDR1 and CDR2 (germline): SGHTA, FQGNSA. The CDR3 DNA is TGTGCCAGCAGCTCACAGGGGGCGTCCTCCTACGAGCAGTACTTC. As protein: CASSSQGASSYEQYF.

The chain employs TRBV7-6 and TRBJ2-3, with TRBD2 matching 7 bases. Germline CDR1 reads SGHVS; CDR2 reads FNYEAQ. Trimming at V came to 2 bases and at J to 5 bases, leaving 4 bases not matched to a gene. This CDR3 is 14 amino acids long. The CDR3 protein is CASSLLREQDTQYF. As DNA, the CDR3 is TGTGCCAGCAGCTTATTGCGGGAGCAAGATACGCAGTATTTT.

The chain recombines TRBV29-1 with TRBJ2-7; 12 nucleotides align to TRBD1. V dropped 4 bases and J dropped 4; count of bases not matched to a gene: 5. CDR3 length: 14 residues. Germline CDR1 is SQVTM and CDR2 is ANQGSEA. The CDR3 region is CSVGGDRGRYEQYF. DNA of the CDR3: TGCAGCGTTGGGGGGGACAGGGGGCGGTACGAGCAGTACTTC.

V and J are TRBV19 and TRBJ1-1; TRBD1 matches at 10 bases. Germline V gene lookup returns CDR1 LNHDA and CDR2 SQIVND (reference sequence). V lost 6 bases and J lost 1; bases outside the gene matches: 11. The CDR3 consists of 17 residues. In DNA, the CDR3 is TGTGCCAGTAGCACACCCGGGACAGGGGTACGGAACACTGAAGCTTTCTTT. Translation: CASSTPGTGVRNTEAFF.

This clonotype appeared many times. The V gene is TRBV5-1, the J gene TRBJ1-2, with no clear D. The CDR3 contains 15 residues. V was clipped by 0 bases and J by 4 bases, with 13 bases between them. The germline CDR1 and CDR2 sequences are SGHRS and YFSETQ. The chain's CDR3 is CASSLVSNRAYGYTF. CDR3 coding DNA: TGCGCCAGCAGCTTGGTGAGCAACCGGGCCTATGGCTACACCTTC.

This clonotype was observed at least ten times. CDR3 sequence reads: CASSWTGSNEQYF. DNA of the CDR3: TGTGCCAGCAGTTGGACAGGGAGCAACGAGCAGTACTTC. The chain joins TRBV6-5 to TRBJ2-7; 8 nucleotides agree with TRBD1. This CDR3 has 13 residues. V dropped 4 bases and J dropped 5; count of bases not matched to a gene: 4. CDR1 is MNHEY, CDR2 SVGAGI, per germline.

This clonotype showed up many times. The rearrangement uses TRBV12-3 or TRBV12-4 and TRBJ1-4, with TRBD1 as a possible D gene (6 bases). V was clipped by 5 bases and J by 8 bases, with 18 bases between them. The CDR3 has 15 amino acids. CDR3 in DNA: TGTGCCAGCAGTCCAGGACAGTCCAAGGGAGAAAAACTGTTTTTT. Encoded protein: CASSPGQSKGEKLFF.

This clonotype was seen more than once but under ten times. This sequence joins TRBV20-1 and TRBJ2-5, with D hard to call. Trimming cost V 6 bases and J 4 bases, with 0 bases left between them. Per germline, CDR1 DFQATT and CDR2 SNEGSKA (reference sequence). The CDR3 spans 8 residues. Here the CDR3 DNA reads TGCAGTGCAGAGACCCAGTACTTC. Protein: CSAETQYF.

This clonotype was picked up a small number of times. V is TRBV7-8 and J is TRBJ2-3; 9 bases agree with TRBD2. V shed 2 bases, J shed 0 bases, and the junction held 12 bases outside the gene matches. This CDR3 is built from 19 residues. The V gene's germline CDR1 is SGHVS and CDR2 FQNEAQ. The CDR3 loop is CASSLKPPLAGASTDTQYF. In DNA, the CDR3 is TGTGCCAGCAGCTTAAAACCCCCTTTAGCGGGGGCTAGCACAGATACGCAGTATTTT.

This clonotype turned up a few times. The V and J genes are TRBV28 and TRBJ2-5; D may be TRBD2 (6 bases). Germline V CDR1 and CDR2: MDHEN, SYDVKM. Trimming took off 6 bases at V and 4 bases at J, with 15 bases between the two ends. The CDR3 runs 14 residues. The CDR3 DNA sequence: TGTGCCAGCAGCGGCGGGGAATGGGGAGAGACCCAGTACTTC. This sequence encodes CASSGGEWGETQYF.

The chain couples TRBV3-1 to TRBJ2-5; 9 nucleotides line up with TRBD2. V shed 4 bases and J 4 bases; nucleotides not matched to a gene: 16. Germline V gives CDR1 LGHDT, CDR2 YNNKEL (reference sequence). The CDR3 loop spans 18 amino acids. The CDR3 bases are TGTGCCAGCAGCCCCTTATTTTCGCAAACGCGGGGGGGAGAGACCCAGTACTTC. Residues: CASSPLFSQTRGGETQYF.

The V and J genes are TRBV6-1 and TRBJ2-1; 9 bases match TRBD1. The V gene end was trimmed by 6 bases and the J gene end by 9 bases; junction bases not matched to a gene: 12. CDR1 and CDR2 from the germline V gene are MNHNS and SASEGT. The CDR3 has 15 residues. CDR3 protein: CASRRTGVRLPEQFF. CDR3 DNA sequence: TGTGCCAGCAGACGGACAGGGGTTCGCCTCCCTGAGCAGTTCTTC.

The chain joins TRBV10-3 to TRBJ2-7; no definite D call. The V gene lost 4 bases and the J gene lost 2 bases, with 3 bases spanning the gap. The CDR3 totals 11 residues. The germline CDR1 and CDR2 sequences are ENHRY and SYGVKD. The CDR3 DNA follows: TGTGCCATCAGTGGGACCTACGAGCAGTACTTC. Its translation: CAISGTYEQYF.

This clonotype has more than one count but fewer than ten. The V and J genes are TRBV5-1 and TRBJ2-3, with 9 bases aligning to TRBD2. CDR1 and CDR2 (germline): SGHRS, YFSETQ. Germline trimming cut 0 bases from V and 1 base from J; bases unmatched to any gene: 3. The CDR3 is made up of 16 amino acids. The CDR3 coding sequence is TGCGCCAGCAGCTTGGCCAGCGGGGGGCGCACAGATACGCAGTATTTT. As protein: CASSLASGGRTDTQYF.

The chain uses TRBV12-3 or TRBV12-4 and TRBJ1-1; perhaps TRBD1 as D (5 bases). V gave up 6 bases and J gave up 1 base, with 21 bases separating them. The CDR3 totals 17 residues. CDR3 sequence: CASSPNIARGGNTEAFF. The DNA for the CDR3 is TGTGCCAGCAGCCCTAATATTGCCCGTGGGGGGAACACTGAAGCTTTCTTT.

Worth noting for this clonotype: A much larger clonotype is one base distant, so this may be a read error. The chain uses TRBV11-2 and TRBJ1-5; D remains unclear. CDR1 is SGHAT and CDR2 is FQNNGV in the germline V gene. Trimming pared 1 base from V and 9 bases from J, leaving 7 bases between. The CDR3 covers 12 residues. The CDR3 spells CASSLGRGPQHF. CDR3 sequence (DNA): TGTGCCAGCAGCTTAGGCCGGGGGCCCCAGCATTTT.

The chain combines TRBV18 with TRBJ2-2; D gene uncertain. The CDR3 sequence is 13 residues long. Trimming cost V 5 bases and J 7 bases, with 11 bases left between them. In germline, CDR1 is KGHSH, CDR2 LQKENI. The CDR3 nucleotides read TGTGCCAGCTCAACGAAGGACGGCGGGGAGCTGTTTTTT. As protein: CASSTKDGGELFF. Full variable domain (missing parts from reference TRBV18 and TRBJ2-2): NAGVMQNPRHLVRRRGQEARLRCSPMKGHSHVYWYRQLPEEGLKFMVYLQKENIIDESGMPKERFSAEFPKEGPSILRIQQVVRGDSAAYFCASSTKDGGELFFGEGSRLTVL.

The J gene is TRBJ2-7, the V gene TRBV10-3; a weak D match, TRBD2 (6 bases). The CDR3 sequence is 13 residues long. V lost 10 bases, J lost 3 bases, and 16 bases lay in between. Germline lookup yields CDR1 ENHRY and CDR2 SYGVKD. CDR3 in DNA: TGTGCCACCAACCGGGACTCGAACTACGAGCAGTACTTC. This gives the protein CATNRDSNYEQYF.

The chain has TRBV28 and TRBJ2-5; the D gene is possibly TRBD1 (6 bases). Germline V gene sequence: CDR1 MDHEN, CDR2 SYDVKM. This CDR3 comprises 15 residues. Trimming took 2 bases from V and 4 from J, leaving 14 bases between them. The CDR3 loop is CASSLPGQGLETQYF. The CDR3 nucleotides are TGTGCCAGCAGTTTACCCGGGCAGGGGTTAGAGACCCAGTACTTC.

The chain joins TRBV5-5 to TRBJ2-2; 11 nucleotides match TRBD2. This CDR3 is built from 16 residues. CDR1 and CDR2 (germline): SGHKS, YYEKEE (reference sequence). Losses at the gene ends were 4 bases for V and 3 bases for J; bases not matched to a gene: 5. The DNA for the CDR3 is TGTGCCAGCAGCGGGCTAGCGGGAGGCTACACCGGGGAGCTGTTTTTT. It encodes CASSGLAGGYTGELFF.